This passage covers 30 T cell receptor beta chains from one sample sequenced in a study of post-analysis software for immune sequencing data. Notes on the study in general: There were five TRBV segments more frequent in patients than controls, and TRBV5-6, TRBV5-1 and TRBV20-1 were among them.

Libraries were made from TCR beta cDNA, and they carried unique molecular identifiers. MiXCR, applied by TCRdb to the PCR reads, yields one record per CDR3 protein. The sample includes 650,000 to 900,000 distinct CDR3 sequences, around 42% of them seen just once. No antigen has been assigned to these receptors. Sequenced material: blood. These receptors all stem from a girl between 5 and 17 years old with multiple sclerosis.

V usage is TRBV4-2 and J usage is TRBJ2-5, with TRBD2 as a possible D gene (6 bases). Trimming pared 3 bases from V and 0 bases from J, leaving 11 bases between. Per the germline V gene, CDR1 is LGHNA and CDR2 is YNFKEQ. The CDR3 has 15 residues. In DNA form, the CDR3 reads TGTGCCAGCAGCCACTGGGAGGAGTACCAAGAGACCCAGTACTTC. It codes for CASSHWEEYQETQYF.

The chain is built from TRBV7-9 and TRBJ1-2, with unresolved D. V dropped 4 bases and J dropped 8 bases, with 23 bases sitting between them. The CDR3 is 16 amino acids. Germline-derived CDR1 and CDR2 are SEHNR and FQNEAQ (reference sequence). CDR3 loop: CASSSANTGPWGGYTF. CDR3 bases: TGTGCCAGCAGCTCCGCCAACACCGGGCCCTGGGGAGGCTACACCTTC.

The gene calls are TRBV5-1 and TRBJ2-5, with D unresolved. The DNA end is more similar to TRBJ2-7, so the J call may be wrong. CDR3 length: 15 amino acids. The germline V gene has CDR1 SGHRS and CDR2 YFSETQ. The CDR3 spells CASSLVLGNAYEQYF. In DNA, the CDR3 is TGCGCCAGCAGCTTGGTGTTAGGGAACGCCTACGAGCAGTACTTC.

The V and J genes are TRBV29-1 and TRBJ2-7, with 8 bases fitting TRBD1. The trim removed 0 bases at V and 0 bases at J, leaving 7 bases unmatched. Germline V gives CDR1 SQVTM, CDR2 ANQGSEA. This CDR3 comprises 16 residues. The CDR3, as DNA: TGCAGCGTTGAAGAGACAGGGGATCGGAGCTCCTACGAGCAGTACTTC. Encoded protein: CSVEETGDRSSYEQYF.

This chain joins TRBV24-1 and TRBJ2-1; weak D call: TRBD2 (5 bases). The germline V gene encodes CDR1 KGHDR and CDR2 SFDVKD. CDR3 length: 14 amino acids. Trimming stripped 8 bases from V and 9 bases from J, with 19 bases between. The CDR3 reads CATTSPGLPVEQFF. CDR3 in DNA: TGTGCCACCACCAGTCCGGGGTTACCGGTTGAGCAGTTCTTC.

Written as DNA, the CDR3 is TGCAGTGCTACCAAAGGGTCCTCCTACGAGCAGTACTTC. Translated, it gives CSATKGSSYEQYF. This sequence joins TRBV20-1 and TRBJ2-7, with no clear D. Germline V gives CDR1 DFQATT, CDR2 SNEGSKA (reference sequence). Trimming took off 4 bases at V and 0 bases at J, with 10 bases between the two ends. The CDR3 totals 13 residues.

The chain carries TRBV2 and TRBJ2-7, with D perhaps matching TRBD1 (6 bases). V lost 6 bases, J lost 1 base, and 13 bases lay in between. Germline V CDR1 and CDR2: SNHLY, FYNNEI. This CDR3 has 14 amino acids. The CDR3 is CASSGQTPSYEQYF. CDR3 DNA: TGTGCCAGCAGCGGACAGACCCCTTCCTACGAGCAGTACTTC.

The chain combines TRBV7-3 with TRBJ2-5; 16 bases map to TRBD2. V shed 4 bases and J 5 bases; nucleotides not matched to a gene: 7. Germline V gene sequence: CDR1 SGHTA, CDR2 FQGTGA. The CDR3 spans 17 residues. This CDR3 is CASSSPGLAGGMETQYF. The CDR3 DNA follows: TGTGCCAGCAGCTCACCGGGACTAGCGGGAGGGATGGAGACCCAGTACTTC. The full variable domain, rest sourced from reference TRBV7-3 and TRBJ2-5, is GAGVSQTPSNKVTEKGKYVELRCDPISGHTALYWYRQSLGQGPEFLIYFQGTGAADDSGLPNDRFFAVRPEGSVSTLKIQRTERGDSAVYLCASSSPGLAGGMETQYFGPGTRLLVL.

V is TRBV2 and J is TRBJ1-2; D remains unclear. The germline CDR1 and CDR2 sequences are SNHLY and FYNNEI. V was cut by 6 bases and J by 5 bases, with 16 bases left in between. This CDR3 region has 14 residues. CDR3 sequence: CASSDPVSAYGYTF. The CDR3 DNA sequence: TGTGCCAGCAGCGACCCGGTATCCGCATATGGCTACACCTTC.

This clonotype was picked up a small number of times. V and J are TRBV5-1 and TRBJ2-1, with TRBD2 as a possible D gene (5 bases). The CDR3 is 16 residues long. Germline-derived CDR1 and CDR2 are SGHRS and YFSETQ. V was shortened by 0 bases and J by 4 bases, with 14 bases between the two germline ends. Written as DNA, the CDR3 is TGCGCCAGCAGCTTGGGGGAGATTGGGCCATACAATGAGCAGTTCTTC. Its protein is CASSLGEIGPYNEQFF.

CDR3 sequence: CASSLSRTEPNYGYTF. The CDR3 nucleotides are TGTGCCAGCAGTTTATCCCGGACAGAACCTAACTATGGCTACACCTTC. V gene TRBV28 combines with J gene TRBJ1-2, with D possibly being TRBD1 (6 bases). This CDR3 has 16 residues. CDR1 MDHEN and CDR2 SYDVKM come from the germline V gene. V dropped 1 base and J dropped 0 bases, with 12 bases sitting between them.

This clonotype was seen a handful of times. The J gene is TRBJ2-3, the V gene TRBV4-2; 9 bases align to TRBD2. The CDR3 sequence is 16 residues long. The trim removed 1 base at V and 6 bases at J, leaving 8 bases unmatched. The V gene's germline CDR1 is LGHNA and CDR2 YNFKEQ. The CDR3 loop is CASSQVGASGKDTQYF. The CDR3 region has the DNA TGTGCCAGCAGCCAAGTAGGCGCTAGCGGGAAGGATACGCAGTATTTT.

The sample holds a few counts of this clonotype. This sequence joins TRBV6-6 and TRBJ1-2, with D perhaps matching TRBD1 (5 bases). The V gene's germline CDR1 is MNHNY and CDR2 SVGAGI (reference sequence). V gave up 5 bases and J gave up 5 bases, with 15 bases separating them. CDR3 size: 14 residues. CDR3 coding DNA: TGTGCCAGCAGTCTAAGGGGAGGCGTATATGGCTACACCTTC. Its protein is CASSLRGGVYGYTF.

This clonotype was counted a few times. The V call is TRBV3-1, the J call TRBJ2-7, with TRBD1 matching over 7 bases. This CDR3 is 13 amino acids long. After removal of 5 bases from V and 1 base from J, the junction contained 2 bases not matched to a gene. Germline CDR1 reads LGHDT; CDR2 reads YNNKEL (reference sequence). As DNA, the CDR3 is TGTGCCAGCAGCAAACAGGGGTCCTACGAGCAGTACTTC. Translating it yields CASSKQGSYEQYF.

On this clonotype: The junction departs from the called germline gene at one end, perhaps through a read error. This chain uses TRBV7-7 with TRBJ2-3; 8 bases are shared with TRBD1. The CDR3 consists of 16 residues. CDR1 and CDR2 from the germline V gene are SSHAT and FNYEAQ (reference sequence). The CDR3 spells CASSPGTGASTDTQYF. The CDR3 coding sequence is TGTGCTAGCAGCCCCGGGACAGGAGCTAGCACAGATACGCAGTATTTT. Together with reference TRBV7-7 and TRBJ2-3, the CDR3 gives the full variable domain: GAGVSQSPRYKVTKRGQDVTLRCDPISSHATLYWYQQALGQGPEFLTYFNYEAQPDKSGLPSDRFSAERPEGSISTLTIQRTEQRDSAMYRCASSPGTGASTDTQYFGPGTRLTVL.

V gene TRBV7-9 combines with J gene TRBJ2-5; TRBD1 is a possible D gene (5 bases). From germline, CDR1 is SEHNR and CDR2 FQNEAQ (reference sequence). The CDR3 consists of 14 residues. The V gene lost 10 bases and the J gene lost 5 bases, with 20 bases spanning the gap. This CDR3 reads CATSPGPGRETQYF. In DNA form, the CDR3 reads TGTGCCACCTCCCCGGGTCCAGGGCGCGAGACCCAGTACTTC.

The chain couples TRBV20-1 to TRBJ2-1; 7 bases align to TRBD2. CDR1 is DFQATT, CDR2 SNEGSKA, per germline (reference sequence). The length of the CDR3 is 16 residues. V shed 0 bases, J shed 9 bases, and the junction held 14 bases outside the gene matches. The CDR3 protein is CSARDRAGESIGEQFF. As DNA, the CDR3 is TGCAGTGCTAGAGATCGGGCGGGAGAATCAATAGGTGAGCAGTTCTTC.

The CDR3 nucleotides are TGTGCCAGCAGCCCCCGGGGGGGGACCCAGAACACTGAAGCTTTCTTT. Its protein is CASSPRGGTQNTEAFF. The chain carries TRBV6-5 and TRBJ1-1; tentative D call: TRBD1 (5 bases). This CDR3 has 16 residues. Deletions cut 6 bases from V and 1 base from J, with 18 bases between. Germline V gene data show CDR1 as MNHEY and CDR2 as SVGAGI.

This clonotype was counted a few times. V usage is TRBV7-9 and J usage is TRBJ2-4, with 11 bases matching TRBD2. The tail of the sequence fits TRBJ2-7 better, so the J call may be wrong. The CDR3 contains 14 residues. Germline CDR1 reads SEHNR; CDR2 reads FQNEAQ (reference sequence). The CDR3 nucleotides are TGTGCCAGCGCGGGGGGACTAGCGGTCTACGAGCAGTACTTC. Residues: CASAGGLAVYEQYF.

The chain is built from TRBV24-1 and TRBJ2-5, with D possibly matching TRBD1 (6 bases). CDR1 is KGHDR and CDR2 is SFDVKD in the germline V gene. Trimming left V 5 bases short and J 4 bases short, with 16 bases between. There are 15 residues in the CDR3. The CDR3, as DNA: TGTGCCACCAGTGGGCCCCCAACAGGGCTAGAGACCCAGTACTTC. Encoded protein: CATSGPPTGLETQYF.

This chain joins TRBV11-1 and TRBJ2-5, with D unresolved. Trimming took off 6 bases at V and 5 bases at J, with 13 bases between the two ends. Per the germline V gene, CDR1 is SGHAT and CDR2 is FQDESV (reference sequence). The CDR3 contains 13 residues. CDR3 nucleotides: TGTGCCAGCAGAAAGACACTGTCGGAGACCCAGTACTTC. As protein: CASRKTLSETQYF.

This clonotype was recorded only once. The chain links TRBV29-1 to TRBJ2-6; D not certain. CDR3 length: 14 amino acids. CDR1 and CDR2 from the germline V gene are SQVTM and ANQGSEA. The V end was cut by 2 bases, the J end by 0 bases, with 5 bases between. The CDR3 here is CSVELHSGANVLTF. For the CDR3, the DNA is TGCAGCGTTGAACTCCACTCTGGGGCCAACGTCCTGACTTTC.

This clonotype was detected only a few times. The chain recombines TRBV11-2 with TRBJ2-5; 13 nucleotides line up with TRBD2. The CDR3 runs to 16 residues. V lost 4 bases to trimming and J lost 4 bases; unmatched junction nucleotides: 6. From germline, CDR1 is SGHAT and CDR2 FQNNGV. CDR3 sequence reads: CASSSRLAGGSETQYF. The CDR3, as DNA: TGTGCCAGCAGCTCTCGACTAGCGGGAGGTTCAGAGACCCAGTACTTC.

This clonotype was found a few times. This sequence joins TRBV10-3 and TRBJ2-5; D is unclear. The V and J ends lost 0 bases and 9 bases respectively, with 8 bases between them. Germline lookup yields CDR1 ENHRY and CDR2 SYGVKD. This CDR3 is built from 12 residues. CDR3 bases: TGTGCCATCAGTGAGTCGGTGGAGCCCCAGTACTTC. It is translated as CAISESVEPQYF.

This chain links TRBV29-1 with TRBJ2-1; maybe TRBD2 (6 bases). The germline V gene has CDR1 SQVTM and CDR2 ANQGSEA. The CDR3 has 13 amino acids. Trimming cost V 5 bases and J 6 bases, with 14 bases left between them. CDR3 nucleotides: TGCAGCGTTTCTAGCGCTATTGGCAATGAGCAGTTCTTC. Residues: CSVSSAIGNEQFF.

The chain has TRBV10-3 and TRBJ2-1; TRBD2 aligns across 14 bases. J gave up 9 bases and V 3 bases, and 7 bases lay outside the gene matches. The CDR3 runs to 16 residues. Germline CDR1 and CDR2: ENHRY and SYGVKD. The CDR3 region is CAISDGTSGSQSEQFF. CDR3 DNA sequence: TGTGCCATCAGTGATGGGACTAGCGGGAGCCAAAGTGAGCAGTTCTTC.

V gene TRBV7-3 combines with J gene TRBJ2-7; D is possibly TRBD2 (6 bases). This CDR3 contains 15 residues. V lost 1 base and J lost 0, with 10 bases in between. In germline, CDR1 is SGHTA, CDR2 FQGTGA. Here the CDR3 DNA reads TGTGCCAGCAGCTTAAATGGGGGGAGCTCCTACGAGCAGTACTTC. As protein: CASSLNGGSSYEQYF.

This CDR3 reads CSARASGYEQYF. As DNA, the CDR3 is TGCAGTGCTAGAGCTAGCGGTTACGAGCAGTACTTC. V is TRBV20-1 and J is TRBJ2-7; the match to TRBD2 covers 7 bases. The junction had 1 base not matched to a gene; V was cut back by 1 base and J by 4 bases. This CDR3 contains 12 residues. CDR1 DFQATT and CDR2 SNEGSKA come from the germline V gene (reference sequence).

The gene calls are TRBV6-1 and TRBJ2-3; D may correspond to TRBD1 or TRBD2 (7 bases each). Germline lookup yields CDR1 MNHNS and CDR2 SASEGT. V was cut by 7 bases and J by 1 base, with 15 bases left in between. This CDR3 has 15 amino acids. CDR3 DNA sequence: TGTGCCAGCAATGGCAGGGGGGGCGGCACAGATACGCAGTATTTT. Protein: CASNGRGGGTDTQYF.

The genes are TRBV7-2 and TRBJ2-4; TRBD2 agrees at 13 bases. The J call is uncertain, as TRBJ2-7 better fits the DNA end. Germline-derived CDR1 and CDR2 are SGHTA and FQGNSA. This CDR3 spans 15 amino acids. CDR3 coding DNA: TGTGCCAGCAGCCAACGGACTAGCGGGAGAGTCGAGCAGTACTTC. This codes for CASSQRTSGRVEQYF.